This T cell receptor (beta chain) was sequenced during a study of PD-1 blockade in classical Hodgkin lymphoma. The study's findings and limits: Repertoires differed for reasons still undefined, possibly disease activity or prior therapy. Exclusion applied to patients who initiated nivolumab less than 1 year following ASCT.

All trial patients relapsed after autologous stem cell transplantation. About this clone itself: Its target is not known.

J gave up 3 bases and V 1 base, and 6 bases lay outside the gene matches. The CDR3 runs 17 residues. Germline V gives CDR1 GTSNPN, CDR2 SVGIG (reference sequence). Method: immunoSEQ multiplex PCR; TCRdb's copy keeps in-frame clones and lacks some. The data hold about 110,000 clones, with roughly nine tenths observed a single time. This TCR came from a human donor with classical Hodgkin lymphoma. The source was peripheral blood mononuclear cells (PBMCs), collected before the second cycle of nivolumab. V and J are TRBV30 and TRBJ2-7; 16 nucleotides align to TRBD2. The CDR3 region is CAWSAGTSGRAFYEQYF. The CDR3 DNA is TGTGCCTGGAGTGCCGGGACTAGCGGGAGGGCCTTCTACGAGCAGTACTTC.